This is a list of T cell receptor beta chains from one sample in a study of beta chain features in type 1 diabetes. Sequenced by immunoSEQ multiplex PCR; TCRdb stores in-frame clones only, minus some. Here the sample spans roughly 500,000 clones, 10% to 12% being singletons. The sequencing input was naive CD4+ T cells from blood. The receptors here all came from a young woman in good health. The CDR3 runs from the conserved cysteine through the conserved F or W. The order of the fields is J gene, V gene, D gene, clone size, CDR3 protein, CDR3 DNA. The D gene is left open where the match is weak. Only some rows state a clone size, as once, few, many or a class for expanded clones.

J: TRBJ2-6; V: TRBV25-1; D: TRBD1; size: .; CDR3: CASSARQGTGANVLTF; DNA: TGTGCCAGCAGTGCTCGACAGGGGACGGGGGCCAACGTCCTGACTTTC
J: TRBJ2-1; V: TRBV29-1; D: .; size: once; CDR3: CSVTDYNEQFF; DNA: TGCAGCGTTACCGATTACAATGAGCAGTTCTTC
J: TRBJ1-3; V: TRBV30; D: .; size: .; CDR3: CAWTGLGQLLSGNTIYF; DNA: TGTGCCTGGACCGGGTTGGGGCAGCTCCTCTCTGGAAACACCATATATTTT
J: TRBJ2-1; V: TRBV4-2; D: TRBD2; size: few; CDR3: CASSQGLAEIFNYNEQFF; DNA: TGTGCCAGCAGCCAAGGTCTAGCGGAGATTTTCAACTACAATGAGCAGTTCTTC
J: TRBJ2-1; V: TRBV23-1; D: TRBD2; size: few; CDR3: CASTGLAGSNEQFF; DNA: TGCGCCAGCACGGGACTAGCGGGATCTAATGAGCAGTTCTTC
J: TRBJ2-5; V: TRBV30; D: TRBD2; size: .; CDR3: CAWSRGLADQETQYF; DNA: TGTGCCTGGAGCAGGGGACTAGCGGACCAAGAGACCCAGTACTTC
J: TRBJ2-1; V: TRBV27; D: .; size: .; CDR3: CASSKTLHPKFF; DNA: TGTGCCAGCAGTAAAACTTTACACCCTAAGTTCTTC
J: TRBJ2-5; V: TRBV5-6; D: .; size: few; CDR3: CASSLPSRQETQYF; DNA: TGTGCCAGCAGCTTGCCGTCGCGGCAAGAGACCCAGTACTTC
J: TRBJ1-1; V: TRBV25-1; D: .; size: few; CDR3: CATSNGVVTEAFF; DNA: TGTGCCACGTCCAACGGGGTGGTTACTGAAGCTTTCTTT
J: TRBJ1-5; V: TRBV25-1; D: .; size: few; CDR3: CASSDSGNNQPQHF; DNA: TGTGCCAGCAGTGATTCTGGGAACAATCAGCCCCAGCATTTT
J: TRBJ1-2; V: TRBV29-1; D: .; size: few; CDR3: CSAGGYYGYTF; DNA: TGCAGCGCTGGGGGGTACTATGGCTACACCTTC
J: TRBJ2-1; V: TRBV7-9; D: .; size: few; CDR3: CASSLGSGPYNEQFF; DNA: TGTGCCAGCAGCTTAGGTTCAGGGCCCTACAATGAGCAGTTCTTC
J: TRBJ2-1; V: TRBV6-6; D: .; size: .; CDR3: CASRLVGPSYNEQFF; DNA: TGTGCCAGCCGCTTGGTAGGCCCGAGCTACAATGAGCAGTTCTTC
J: TRBJ2-1; V: TRBV2; D: TRBD2; size: .; CDR3: CASSMGLAGDEQFF; DNA: TGTGCCAGCAGTATGGGACTAGCGGGCGATGAGCAGTTCTTC
J: TRBJ2-5; V: TRBV11-2; D: .; size: few; CDR3: CASSLERGTETQYF; DNA: TGTGCCAGCAGCTTAGAAAGGGGTACAGAGACCCAGTACTTC
J: TRBJ2-5; V: TRBV7-2; D: .; size: few; CDR3: CASSLWGQRETQYF; DNA: TGTGCCAGCAGCCTTTGGGGACAAAGGGAGACCCAGTACTTC
J: TRBJ2-7; V: TRBV18; D: .; size: few; CDR3: CASSPQGSYEQYF; DNA: TGTGCCAGCTCACCGCAGGGTTCCTACGAGCAGTACTTC
J: TRBJ2-5; V: TRBV7-2; D: .; size: few; CDR3: CASSPRVGGETQYF; DNA: TGTGCCAGCAGCCCCCGTGTGGGTGGAGAGACCCAGTACTTC
J: TRBJ2-1; V: TRBV9; D: .; size: .; CDR3: CASSVEGNPYNEQFF; DNA: TGTGCCAGCAGCGTAGAAGGGAACCCCTACAATGAGCAGTTCTTC
J: TRBJ2-1; V: TRBV7-9; D: .; size: .; CDR3: CATGKIRSEQFF; DNA: TGTGCCACTGGGAAAATTCGGAGCGAGCAGTTCTTC
J: TRBJ2-3; V: TRBV6-5; D: .; size: few; CDR3: CASSYQQGDTQYF; DNA: TGTGCCAGCAGTTACCAACAGGGAGATACGCAGTATTTT
J: TRBJ2-4; V: TRBV2; D: TRBD1; size: few; CDR3: CASSGTGGPSNIQYF; DNA: TGTGCCAGCAGTGGGACAGGTGGACCGAGCAACATTCAGTACTTC
J: TRBJ2-6; V: TRBV7-2; D: .; size: .; CDR3: CASTRERPAGVLTF; DNA: TGTGCCAGCACACGGGAGAGGCCGGCCGGCGTCCTGACTTTC
J: TRBJ1-5; V: TRBV2; D: .; size: .; CDR3: CASSVTGGQPQHF; DNA: TGTGCCAGCAGTGTGACTGGTGGGCAGCCCCAGCATTTT
J: TRBJ1-6; V: TRBV27; D: .; size: .; CDR3: CASSNGRHPSSPLHF; DNA: TGTGCCAGCAGTAATGGACGGCATCCTAGTTCACCCCTCCACTTT
J: TRBJ1-5; V: TRBV7-2; D: .; size: .; CDR3: CASQSYPNQPQHF; DNA: TGTGCCAGCCAGTCCTACCCCAATCAGCCCCAGCATTTT
J: TRBJ2-1; V: TRBV2; D: TRBD2; size: few; CDR3: CASSEFSGAYNEQFF; DNA: TGTGCCAGCAGTGAGTTTAGCGGGGCATACAATGAGCAGTTCTTC
J: TRBJ2-5; V: TRBV27; D: TRBD1; size: .; CDR3: CASSPSTGFGTQYF; DNA: TGTGCCAGCAGTCCTTCGACAGGGTTTGGGACCCAGTACTTC
J: TRBJ2-5; V: TRBV5-4; D: .; size: .; CDR3: CASSLGVVGTETQYF; DNA: TGTGCCAGCAGCTTGGGGGTCGTAGGCACGGAGACCCAGTACTTC
J: TRBJ2-1; V: TRBV5-1; D: TRBD1; size: few; CDR3: CASIRTGENEQFF; DNA: TGCGCCAGCATACGGACAGGGGAGAACGAGCAGTTCTTC
J: TRBJ2-1; V: TRBV7-2; D: .; size: few; CDR3: CASSFPGLEQFF; DNA: TGTGCCAGCAGCTTCCCGGGATTGGAGCAGTTCTTC
J: TRBJ2-2; V: TRBV5-1; D: TRBD2; size: .; CDR3: CASRAASGPGELFF; DNA: TGCGCCAGCAGGGCGGCTAGCGGTCCCGGGGAGCTGTTTTTT
J: TRBJ1-1; V: TRBV7-8; D: TRBD1; size: .; CDR3: CASSSKGTVGNTEAFF; DNA: TGTGCCAGCAGCTCGAAAGGGACAGTCGGAAACACTGAAGCTTTCTTT
J: TRBJ2-1; V: TRBV10-3; D: .; size: few; CDR3: CAISENYLLEQFF; DNA: TGTGCCATCAGTGAGAACTACCTGCTCGAGCAGTTCTTC
J: TRBJ2-3; V: TRBV7-9; D: .; size: many; CDR3: CASSLVGVSGDTQYF; DNA: TGTGCCAGCAGCTTAGTGGGGGTATCAGGAGATACGCAGTATTTT
J: TRBJ1-1; V: TRBV7-9; D: TRBD1; size: .; CDR3: CASSPQGEPEAFF; DNA: TGTGCCAGCAGCCCACAGGGGGAGCCTGAAGCTTTCTTT
J: TRBJ2-7; V: TRBV19; D: .; size: few; CDR3: CASTNVGLGYEQYF; DNA: TGTGCCAGTACCAACGTGGGTCTAGGCTACGAGCAGTACTTC
J: TRBJ2-1; V: TRBV9; D: TRBD1; size: few; CDR3: CASSVGVGTVPSADNEQFF; DNA: TGTGCCAGCAGCGTAGGGGTAGGGACAGTTCCTTCGGCCGACAATGAGCAGTTCTTC